Listed below are T cell receptor beta chains from one sample, sequenced in a study of identical twins. TCRdb recomputed calls from the 5' RACE reads with MiXCR, one row per CDR3 protein. The sample holds 1.5 million or so distinct CDR3 sequences; 32% are singletons and the top ten take 0.27%. Sequencing was carried out using cord blood. These receptors all come from a newborn girl in good health. The CDR3 runs from the conserved cysteine through the conserved F or W. A D gene is named only where the DNA matches it firmly. The size entry is marked missing in some rows and otherwise reads once, few, many or a size class.

cdr3_aa: CSAKGASYEQYF
cdr3_nt: TGCAGTGCTAAGGGGGCCTCCTACGAGCAGTACTTC
d_call: TRBD1
j_call: TRBJ2-7
clone_size: -
v_call: TRBV20-1

cdr3_aa: CASSVGPSGRTGETQYF
cdr3_nt: TGTGCCAGCAGCGTCGGTCCTAGCGGGAGGACGGGGGAGACCCAGTACTTC
d_call: TRBD2
j_call: TRBJ2-5
clone_size: few
v_call: TRBV9

cdr3_aa: CASGSGRPYNEQYF
cdr3_nt: TGTGCCAGCGGCAGCGGGAGGCCATACAATGAGCAGTACTTC
d_call: TRBD2
j_call: TRBJ2-5
clone_size: -
v_call: TRBV27

cdr3_aa: CASSPRLGRKTYNEQFF
cdr3_nt: TGTGCCAGCAGCCCCAGGCTCGGGAGAAAGACCTACAATGAGCAGTTCTTC
d_call: -
j_call: TRBJ2-1
clone_size: few
v_call: TRBV9

cdr3_aa: CASRSGHRNTEAFF
cdr3_nt: TGTGCCAGCAGATCGGGACATCGGAACACTGAAGCTTTCTTT
d_call: -
j_call: TRBJ1-1
clone_size: few
v_call: TRBV28

cdr3_aa: CASKSRGQGGYTF
cdr3_nt: TGTGCCAGCAAGAGCAGGGGGCAGGGAGGCTACACCTTC
d_call: TRBD1
j_call: TRBJ1-2
clone_size: once
v_call: TRBV27

cdr3_aa: CASSFGIRAQETQYF
cdr3_nt: TGTGCCAGCAGTTTTGGTATTAGGGCTCAAGAGACCCAGTACTTC
d_call: -
j_call: TRBJ2-5
clone_size: -
v_call: TRBV12-3/TRBV12-4

cdr3_aa: CASSQEITSGANVLTF
cdr3_nt: TGTGCCAGCAGCCAAGAGATAACCTCTGGGGCCAACGTCCTGACTTTC
d_call: -
j_call: TRBJ2-6
clone_size: few
v_call: TRBV4-2

cdr3_aa: CASSKCVRPTGFSTDTQYF
cdr3_nt: TGTGCCAGCAGCAAATGTGTACGACCCACGGGGTTTAGCACAGATACGCAGTATTTT
d_call: -
j_call: TRBJ2-3
clone_size: -
v_call: TRBV21-1

cdr3_aa: CASTRWDRANYGYTF
cdr3_nt: TGTGCCAGCACTCGGTGGGACAGGGCCAACTATGGCTACACCTTC
d_call: TRBD1
j_call: TRBJ1-2
clone_size: few
v_call: TRBV12-3/TRBV12-4

cdr3_aa: CASSSGQAGVYSNQPQHF
cdr3_nt: TGTGCCAGCAGTTCGGGACAGGCCGGCGTTTATAGCAATCAGCCCCAGCATTTT
d_call: TRBD1
j_call: TRBJ1-5
clone_size: -
v_call: TRBV28

cdr3_aa: CASSSEGQNTDTQYF
cdr3_nt: TGTGCCAGCAGCTCGGAAGGGCAGAACACAGATACGCAGTATTTT
d_call: -
j_call: TRBJ2-3
clone_size: -
v_call: TRBV5-8

cdr3_aa: CASSFGTGGRETQYF
cdr3_nt: TGTGCCAGCAGTTTTGGGACAGGGGGCCGAGAGACCCAGTACTTC
d_call: TRBD1
j_call: TRBJ2-5
clone_size: few
v_call: TRBV27

cdr3_aa: CASSQDLPAGPGELFF
cdr3_nt: TGTGCCAGCAGCCAAGATTTGCCAGCGGGACCCGGGGAGCTGTTTTTT
d_call: TRBD2
j_call: TRBJ2-2
clone_size: once
v_call: TRBV3-1

cdr3_aa: CASSSNTGGRSYNEQFF
cdr3_nt: TGTGCCAGCAGTTCGAACACAGGGGGTCGCTCCTACAATGAGCAGTTCTTC
d_call: TRBD1
j_call: TRBJ2-1
clone_size: -
v_call: TRBV27

cdr3_aa: CASSTTNTEAFF
cdr3_nt: TGTGCCAGTAGTACAACGAACACTGAAGCTTTCTTT
d_call: -
j_call: TRBJ1-1
clone_size: -
v_call: TRBV27

cdr3_aa: CASSAPPGNSNEKLFF
cdr3_nt: TGTGCCAGCAGTGCGCCCCCAGGGAACTCTAATGAAAAACTGTTTTTT
d_call: -
j_call: TRBJ1-4
clone_size: -
v_call: TRBV6-6

cdr3_aa: CASQLSGNSEQYF
cdr3_nt: TGTGCCAGCCAATTAAGCGGGAACTCCGAGCAGTACTTC
d_call: TRBD2
j_call: TRBJ2-7
clone_size: -
v_call: TRBV18

cdr3_aa: CASSQVARGANEKLFF
cdr3_nt: TGCGCCAGCAGCCAGGTGGCGAGGGGAGCTAATGAAAAACTGTTTTTT
d_call: -
j_call: TRBJ1-4
clone_size: -
v_call: TRBV4-1

cdr3_aa: CASSASGTGDNEQFF
cdr3_nt: TGTGCCAGCAGTGCCTCCGGGACAGGGGACAATGAGCAGTTCTTC
d_call: TRBD1
j_call: TRBJ2-1
clone_size: -
v_call: TRBV25-1

cdr3_aa: CASSLDGDRETQYF
cdr3_nt: TGTGCCAGCAGCTTAGACGGGGACAGAGAGACCCAGTACTTC
d_call: TRBD1
j_call: TRBJ2-5
clone_size: -
v_call: TRBV11-2

cdr3_aa: CSASKHSNQPQHF
cdr3_nt: TGCAGTGCTAGCAAACATAGCAATCAGCCCCAGCATTTT
d_call: -
j_call: TRBJ1-5
clone_size: few
v_call: TRBV20-1

cdr3_aa: CASRERAGREGGKLFF
cdr3_nt: TGTGCCAGCAGGGAAAGAGCGGGCAGGGAAGGTGGAAAACTGTTTTTT
d_call: -
j_call: TRBJ1-4
clone_size: -
v_call: TRBV6-1

cdr3_aa: CNASRTGNYGYTF
cdr3_nt: TGCAATGCCAGCCGGACAGGGAACTATGGCTACACCTTC
d_call: TRBD1
j_call: TRBJ1-2
clone_size: -
v_call: TRBV20-1

cdr3_aa: CASSQDFRITEAFF
cdr3_nt: TGTGCCAGCAGCCAAGATTTCCGGATCACTGAAGCTTTCTTT
d_call: -
j_call: TRBJ1-1
clone_size: -
v_call: TRBV3-1

cdr3_aa: CASRPFSGDRNNEQYF
cdr3_nt: TGTGCCAGCAGACCCTTTAGCGGGGACCGTAACAATGAGCAGTACTTC
d_call: TRBD2
j_call: TRBJ2-7
clone_size: few
v_call: TRBV6-6

cdr3_aa: CASSLTQGAGNEQYF
cdr3_nt: TGCGCCAGCAGCTTAACTCAGGGGGCAGGAAATGAGCAGTACTTC
d_call: TRBD1
j_call: TRBJ2-5
clone_size: -
v_call: TRBV5-1

cdr3_aa: CASSTATEYNSPLHF
cdr3_nt: TGCGCCAGCAGCACAGCGACAGAATATAATTCACCCCTCCACTTT
d_call: -
j_call: TRBJ1-6
clone_size: -
v_call: TRBV5-1

cdr3_aa: CASSFSGGLLNEQFF
cdr3_nt: TGTGCCAGCAGCTTCTCCGGGGGGCTCTTAAATGAGCAGTTCTTC
d_call: -
j_call: TRBJ2-1
clone_size: -
v_call: TRBV7-2

cdr3_aa: CASSYRGQVDYGYTF
cdr3_nt: TGTGCCAGCAGTTACCGTGGACAGGTCGACTATGGCTACACCTTC
d_call: TRBD1
j_call: TRBJ1-2
clone_size: -
v_call: TRBV6-5

cdr3_aa: CASTPRGWGDEQFF
cdr3_nt: TGCGCCAGCACCCCAAGAGGTTGGGGGGATGAGCAGTTCTTC
d_call: -
j_call: TRBJ2-1
clone_size: -
v_call: TRBV4-1

cdr3_aa: CASSVKTDTEAFF
cdr3_nt: TGTGCCAGCAGTGTAAAGACAGACACTGAAGCTTTCTTT
d_call: -
j_call: TRBJ1-1
clone_size: -
v_call: TRBV6-1

cdr3_aa: CASSQAISGGGMNTEAFF
cdr3_nt: TGTGCCAGCAGCCAAGCAATCTCGGGGGGAGGCATGAACACTGAAGCTTTCTTT
d_call: -
j_call: TRBJ1-1
clone_size: -
v_call: TRBV4-2

cdr3_aa: CASSQEGLAKETQYF
cdr3_nt: TGCGCCAGCAGCCAAGAAGGACTAGCGAAAGAGACCCAGTACTTC
d_call: TRBD2
j_call: TRBJ2-5
clone_size: few
v_call: TRBV5-1

cdr3_aa: CASSFTQTGGTEAFF
cdr3_nt: TGTGCCAGCAGTTTCACGCAAACAGGGGGCACTGAAGCTTTCTTT
d_call: TRBD1
j_call: TRBJ1-1
clone_size: -
v_call: TRBV27

cdr3_aa: CSVITGTGDTGELFF
cdr3_nt: TGCAGCGTTATAACCGGGACAGGGGACACCGGGGAGCTGTTTTTT
d_call: TRBD1
j_call: TRBJ2-2
clone_size: few
v_call: TRBV29-1

cdr3_aa: CSARDPWVQGRNIQYF
cdr3_nt: TGCAGTGCTAGAGATCCGTGGGTACAGGGCAGAAACATTCAGTACTTC
d_call: -
j_call: TRBJ2-4
clone_size: -
v_call: TRBV20-1

cdr3_aa: CASSLGATTDTQYF
cdr3_nt: TGCGCCAGCAGCTTGGGGGCAACAACAGATACGCAGTATTTT
d_call: -
j_call: TRBJ2-3
clone_size: many
v_call: TRBV5-1

cdr3_aa: CASSTSGGATDTQYF
cdr3_nt: TGTGCCAGCAGCACTTCCGGGGGGGCGACAGATACGCAGTATTTT
d_call: TRBD2
j_call: TRBJ2-3
clone_size: -
v_call: TRBV7-9

cdr3_aa: CSARVRGYGDTQYF
cdr3_nt: TGCAGTGCTCGAGTCCGGGGATATGGGGATACGCAGTATTTT
d_call: -
j_call: TRBJ2-3
clone_size: few
v_call: TRBV20-1